The clone carrying this TCR beta chain was found a few times. This sample was included in a study of cytomegalovirus exposure and HLA in healthy donors. PCR used 60 Vbeta primers and 13 Jbeta primers. Measured with immunoSEQ multiplex PCR; TCRdb has only the in-frame clones, and not every one. The sample has more than 95,000 clones; 17% are singletons. The CDR3 is 14 residues long. Germline CDR1 and CDR2: MNHNY and SVGAGI (reference sequence). Trimming at V came to 8 bases and at J to 8 bases, leaving 13 bases not matched to a gene. The TCR comes from a female donor in good health and CMV-seropositive. The specimen sequenced was PBMCs. The genes are TRBV6-6 and TRBJ1-1; TRBD1 aligns across 8 bases. CDR3 sequence reads: CASGEGQGIGEAFF. In DNA form, the CDR3 reads TGTGCCAGCGGGGAAGGACAGGGTATCGGGGAAGCTTTCTTT.